The rows below give T cell receptor beta chains drawn from one sample of a study of regulatory T cells in long-lasting Graves disease. TCRdb reprocessed the multiplex PCR reads with MiXCR, giving one entry per CDR3 protein. Among some 470,000 distinct CDR3 sequences listed, approximately 21% were seen once. Sequenced here: peripheral blood mononuclear cells (PBMCs), sampled when the disease was refractory, from a patient treated with antithyroid drugs. The receptors shown here come from a female donor with Graves disease. Each CDR3 is given with its conserved first and last residue. D genes are given only for firm matches. The size of a clone is reported for some rows only, either as once, few or many, or as a class for expanded clones.

>-|many|TRBJ1-2|TRBV20-1
TGCAGTGCTGGGGGGACGCATTGGAATGGCTACACCTTC
CSAGGTHWNGYTF
>TRBD2|once|TRBJ2-4|TRBV28
TGTGACAGCAGTTTAGGGACTAGCGGGAGAAACATTCAGTACTTC
CDSSLGTSGRNIQYF
>-|-|TRBJ2-7|TRBV20-1
TGCAGTGCTCCCCGGGCCGGAGATCGGACCTACGAGCAGTACTTC
CSAPRAGDRTYEQYF
>-|few|TRBJ1-5|TRBV29-1
TGCAGCGTAGTACTCGTGGGGAATAGCAATCAGCCCCAGCATTTT
CSVVLVGNSNQPQHF
>-|-|TRBJ1-3|TRBV5-1
TGCGCCAGCAGCTTGGCCGGGCAAGGAAACACCATATATTTT
CASSLAGQGNTIYF
>-|-|TRBJ1-1|TRBV7-8
TGTGCCAGCAGATTTAGCCTGGGGACTGAAGCTTTCTTT
CASRFSLGTEAFF
>-|-|TRBJ1-4|TRBV12-3/TRBV12-4
TGTGCCAGCACCCAAGGGTTACGGGAAAAACTGTTTTTT
CASTQGLREKLFF
>-|-|TRBJ2-7|TRBV2
TGTGCCAGCAATATTGACAGGAACTCCTACGAGCAGTACTTC
CASNIDRNSYEQYF
>TRBD2|many|TRBJ2-5|TRBV28
TGTGCCAGCAGTTTTAACAGCGGGAGGGCCGGAGAGACCCAGTACTTC
CASSFNSGRAGETQYF
>TRBD1|few|TRBJ1-1|TRBV20-1
TGCAGCTACTCAGACAGGGAGGGGAACACTGAAGCTTTCTTT
CSYSDREGNTEAFF
>-|-|TRBJ1-1|TRBV19
TGTGCCAGTCTACCGACAGCGATGAACACTGAAGCTTTCTTT
CASLPTAMNTEAFF
>-|many|TRBJ2-5|TRBV11-3
TGTGCCAGCAGCTTAATCGGGAGGACCCAGTACTTC
CASSLIGRTQYF
>TRBD1|few|TRBJ1-3|TRBV9
TGTGCCAGCAGCGATACAGGGGAGCCTGGAAACACCATATATTTT
CASSDTGEPGNTIYF